The 17 T cell receptor beta chains below come from one sample, sequenced in a study of PD-1 blockade in classical Hodgkin lymphoma. TCRdb keeps only in-frame clones here, not all; method: immunoSEQ multiplex PCR. The repertoire consists of 70,000 or so clones, with around 75% occurring once and the leading ten covering 7.5% to 9.5%. Relapse after autologous stem cell transplantation occurred in every patient, and brentuximab vedotin exposure varied. Sequences were derived from peripheral blood mononuclear cells (PBMCs), sampled before the second cycle of nivolumab. The receptors were gathered from a human donor with classical Hodgkin lymphoma.

This chain connects TRBV13 to TRBJ1-1, with D maybe TRBD1 (5 bases). Trimming removed 5 bases from V and 8 bases from J, with 15 bases in between. CDR1 PRHDT and CDR2 FYEKMQ come from the germline V gene (reference sequence). The CDR3 runs 13 residues. CDR3 DNA sequence: TGTGCCAGCAGCCCCGGGACCTGGGGGGAAGCTTTCTTT. Translation gives CASSPGTWGEAFF.

This rearrangement joins TRBV29-1 to TRBJ2-6; 7 nucleotides agree with TRBD2. The germline V gene has CDR1 SQVTM and CDR2 ANQGSEA. V was pared by 4 bases and J by 0 bases, with 6 bases of the junction left unmatched. This CDR3 spans 16 amino acids. In DNA form, the CDR3 reads TGCAGCGTTGCGGGAGGTGTCGGCTCTGGGGCCAACGTCCTGACTTTC. This encodes CSVAGGVGSGANVLTF.

The genes are TRBV4-1 and TRBJ1-5; no clear D. Germline V gene sequence: CDR1 MGHRA, CDR2 YSYEKL. CDR3 size: 18 residues. V dropped 0 bases and J dropped 9 bases, with 24 bases sitting between them. The CDR3 spells CASSQDTGELIAEWPQHF. Written as DNA, the CDR3 is TGCGCCAGCAGCCAAGATACGGGAGAGTTAATAGCGGAATGGCCCCAGCATTTT.

This CDR3 is CASSLVAGPYEQYF. The CDR3 bases are TGTGCCAGCAGCTTAGTGGCGGGACCCTACGAGCAGTACTTC. The chain combines TRBV7-9 with TRBJ2-7, with a possible D match to TRBD2 (6 bases). The V and J ends lost 1 base and 2 bases respectively, with 9 bases between them. The CDR3 loop spans 14 amino acids. Germline V lookup: CDR1 SEHNR, CDR2 FQNEAQ (reference sequence).

The rearrangement joins TRBV7-2 to TRBJ2-7, with D possibly TRBD2 on 7 matching bases. V was clipped by 5 bases and J by 1 base, with 18 bases between them. The CDR3 length is 16 residues. CDR1 SGHTA and CDR2 FQGNSA come from the germline V gene. CDR3 coding DNA: TGTGCCAGCAGCCTGACGGGGGGCCCGGCATCCTACGAGCAGTACTTC. Its translation: CASSLTGGPASYEQYF. Combining the CDR3 with reference TRBV7-2 and TRBJ2-7 gives the whole variable domain GAGVSQSPSNKVTEKGKDVELRCDPISGHTALYWYRQSLGQGLEFLIYFQGNSAPDKSGLPSDRFSAERTGGSVSTLTIQRTQQEDSAVYLCASSLTGGPASYEQYFGPGTRLTVT.

About this clone itself: The identical CDR3 is also encoded by other nucleotide sequences in the sample. This chain joins TRBV19 and TRBJ1-1; no reliable D call. The germline V gene encodes CDR1 LNHDA and CDR2 SQIVND (reference sequence). Trimming removed 2 bases from V and 1 base from J, with 5 bases in between. This CDR3 spans 13 amino acids. The CDR3 sequence is CASSINGNTEAFF. Written as DNA, the CDR3 is TGTGCCAGTAGTATAAACGGGAACACTGAAGCTTTCTTT.

This chain uses TRBV5-6 with TRBJ1-2, with 7 nucleotides matching TRBD1. From germline, CDR1 is SGHDT and CDR2 YYEEEE. The V and J ends lost 4 bases and 8 bases, in that order; junction bases with no gene match: 20. The CDR3 loop spans 17 amino acids. CDR3 residues: CASSAGLTGYGIGGYTF. CDR3 nucleotide sequence: TGTGCCAGCAGCGCGGGATTGACAGGGTACGGGATCGGCGGCTACACCTTC.

The table lists this clone with a count of one. J is TRBJ2-6 and V is TRBV9; D is undetermined. The CDR3 sequence is 18 residues long. Trimming left V 4 bases short and J 0 bases short, with 17 bases between. Germline CDR1 and CDR2: SGDLS and YYNGEE. The CDR3 here is CASSQERNSNSGANVLTF. CDR3 in DNA: TGTGCCAGCAGCCAGGAGAGGAACAGTAACTCTGGGGCCAACGTCCTGACTTTC.

The table lists this clone with a few counts. The V gene is TRBV5-1, the J gene TRBJ1-4; D perhaps matches TRBD1 (5 bases). The length of the CDR3 is 15 residues. CDR1 is SGHRS, CDR2 YFSETQ, per germline. Deletions cut 0 bases from V and 7 bases from J, with 13 bases between. The CDR3 DNA reads as TGCGCCAGCAGCTTGGATGGGGCCAACGGTGAAAAACTGTTTTTT. It yields the protein CASSLDGANGEKLFF.

CDR3 nucleotide sequence: TGTGCCAGCAGCTCTCAAATAGCGGGGGGCTACAATGAGCAGTTCTTC. It is translated as CASSSQIAGGYNEQFF. The V call is TRBV7-9, the J call TRBJ2-1; 10 nucleotides align to TRBD2. From germline, CDR1 is SEHNR and CDR2 FQNEAQ (reference sequence). Trimming at V came to 4 bases and at J to 3 bases, leaving 6 bases not matched to a gene. The CDR3 is made up of 16 amino acids.

The V call is TRBV9, the J call TRBJ2-3, with a possible D match to TRBD2 (5 bases). This CDR3 spans 16 amino acids. V lost 4 bases to trimming and J lost 2 bases, with 17 bases between them. CDR1 and CDR2 from the germline V gene are SGDLS and YYNGEE. The CDR3 spells CASSPGITDFTDTQYF. CDR3 nucleotides: TGTGCCAGCAGCCCGGGGATCACAGACTTCACAGATACGCAGTATTTT.

The chain joins TRBV29-1 to TRBJ2-1, with D hard to call. The CDR3 runs 12 residues. Deletions cut 2 bases from V and 5 bases from J, with 7 bases between. Germline CDR1 reads SQVTM; CDR2 reads ANQGSEA. CDR3 DNA sequence: TGCAGCGTTGAAAGGCTAAACAATGAGCAGTTCTTC. Translation gives CSVERLNNEQFF.

This chain connects TRBV28 to TRBJ1-1; D uncertain. This CDR3 contains 16 residues. The germline CDR1 and CDR2 sequences are MDHEN and SYDVKM. V lost 5 bases and J 4 bases, leaving 20 bases between the germline ends. The CDR3 region is CASSPPGNSGRTEAFF. CDR3 coding DNA: TGTGCCAGCAGTCCCCCCGGGAACTCCGGGCGCACTGAAGCTTTCTTT.

This sequence joins TRBV7-8 and TRBJ2-6, with 7 bases lining up with TRBD1. This CDR3 is 21 amino acids long. The germline V gene has CDR1 SGHVS and CDR2 FQNEAQ. J was trimmed by 0 bases and V by 4 bases; bases with no gene match: 18. The CDR3 sequence: CASSYQGVPDGLFSGANVLTF. CDR3 sequence (DNA): TGTGCCAGCAGCTATCAGGGGGTCCCGGACGGACTTTTCTCTGGGGCCAACGTCCTGACTTTC.

This clone was observed a single time. The chain couples TRBV5-1 to TRBJ2-3; TRBD2 matches 8 bases. Trimming removed 5 bases from V and 3 bases from J; junction bases left unmatched: 8. This CDR3 comprises 15 residues. CDR1 is SGHRS, CDR2 YFSETQ, per germline. The CDR3 nucleotides are TGCGCCAGCAGTTGGGGCGGGAGGAAGACAGATACGCAGTATTTT. This sequence encodes CASSWGGRKTDTQYF.

A single count supports this clone. The chain employs TRBV5-1 and TRBJ1-3; D remains ambiguous. The CDR3 covers 15 residues. V shed 1 base and J shed 0 bases, with 8 bases lying between them. Germline assignment: CDR1 SGHRS and CDR2 YFSETQ. The DNA of the CDR3 is TGCGCCAGCAGCTTGAAGGCAGACTCTGGAAACACCATATATTTT. Residues: CASSLKADSGNTIYF.

This chain uses TRBV11-3 with TRBJ2-1; D unresolved. CDR1 is SGHNT and CDR2 is YENEEA in the germline V gene. V lost 7 bases and J lost 10, with 14 bases in between. The CDR3 consists of 12 residues. CDR3 sequence reads: CASTFGRLEQFF. The CDR3 region has the DNA TGTGCCAGCACCTTTGGGCGCCTGGAGCAGTTCTTC. The full variable domain, its missing parts supplied by reference TRBV11-3 and TRBJ2-1, is EAGVVQSPRYKIIEKKQPVAFWCNPISGHNTLYWYLQNLGQGPELLIRYENEEAVDDSQLPKDRFSAERLKGVDSTLKIQPAELGDSAVYLCASTFGRLEQFFGPGTRLTVL.